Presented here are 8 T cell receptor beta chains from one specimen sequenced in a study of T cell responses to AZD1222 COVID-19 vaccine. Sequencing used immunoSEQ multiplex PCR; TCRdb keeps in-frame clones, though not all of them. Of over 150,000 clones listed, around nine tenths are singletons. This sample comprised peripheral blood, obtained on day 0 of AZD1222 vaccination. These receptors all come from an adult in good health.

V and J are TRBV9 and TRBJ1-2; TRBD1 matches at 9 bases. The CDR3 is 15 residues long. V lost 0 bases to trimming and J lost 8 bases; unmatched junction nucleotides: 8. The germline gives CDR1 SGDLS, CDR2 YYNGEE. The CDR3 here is CASSVEGQGIGGYTF. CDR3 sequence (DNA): TGTGCCAGCAGCGTAGAAGGACAGGGGATTGGAGGCTACACCTTC.

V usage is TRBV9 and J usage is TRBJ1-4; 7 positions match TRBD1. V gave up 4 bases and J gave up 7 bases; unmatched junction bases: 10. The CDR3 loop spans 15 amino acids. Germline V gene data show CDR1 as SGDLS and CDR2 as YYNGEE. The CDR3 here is CASSPEGARSEKLFF. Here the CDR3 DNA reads TGTGCCAGCAGCCCTGAGGGGGCGAGGTCTGAAAAACTGTTTTTT.

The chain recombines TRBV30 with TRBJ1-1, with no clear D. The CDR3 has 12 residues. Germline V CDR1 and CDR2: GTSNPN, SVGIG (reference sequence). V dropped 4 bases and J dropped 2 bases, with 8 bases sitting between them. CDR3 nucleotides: TGTGCCTGGACTGAGGGAAACACTGAAGCTTTCTTT. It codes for CAWTEGNTEAFF.

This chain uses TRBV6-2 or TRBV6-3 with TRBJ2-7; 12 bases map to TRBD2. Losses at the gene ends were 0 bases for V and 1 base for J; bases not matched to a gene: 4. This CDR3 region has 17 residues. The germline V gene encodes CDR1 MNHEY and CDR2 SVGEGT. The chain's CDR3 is CASSYSRGLAGSYEQYF. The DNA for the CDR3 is TGTGCCAGCAGTTACTCGAGGGGACTAGCGGGTTCCTACGAGCAGTACTTC.

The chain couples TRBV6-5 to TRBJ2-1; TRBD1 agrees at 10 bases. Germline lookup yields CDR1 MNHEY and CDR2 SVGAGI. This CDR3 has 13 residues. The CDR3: CVRRTGGYNEQFF. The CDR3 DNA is TGTGTACGGAGGACAGGGGGCTACAATGAGCAGTTCTTC.

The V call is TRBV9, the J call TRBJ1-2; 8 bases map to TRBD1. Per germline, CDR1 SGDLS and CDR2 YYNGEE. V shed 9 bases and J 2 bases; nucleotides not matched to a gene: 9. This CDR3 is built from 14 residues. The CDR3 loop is CAINPGQENYGYTF. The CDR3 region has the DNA TGTGCCATCAATCCGGGACAGGAGAACTATGGCTACACCTTC.

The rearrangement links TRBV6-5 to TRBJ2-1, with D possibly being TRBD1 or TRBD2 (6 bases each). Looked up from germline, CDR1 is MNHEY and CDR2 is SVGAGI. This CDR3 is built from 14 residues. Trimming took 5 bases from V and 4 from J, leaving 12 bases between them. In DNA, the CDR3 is TGTGCCAGCAGTCCCATAGGGGGGTACAATGAGCAGTTCTTC. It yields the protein CASSPIGGYNEQFF.

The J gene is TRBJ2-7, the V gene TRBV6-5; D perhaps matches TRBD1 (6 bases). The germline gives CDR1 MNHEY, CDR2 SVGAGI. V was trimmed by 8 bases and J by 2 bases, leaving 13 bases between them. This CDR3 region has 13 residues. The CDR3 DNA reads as TGTGCCAGCCAGGGGACCCCGACCTACGAGCAGTACTTC. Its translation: CASQGTPTYEQYF.